This T cell receptor beta chain was recorded in a study of shared clonotypes between healthy human individuals. Replicate PCRs for sorted subsets used around 200 ng DNA; this equaled 25,000 to 30,000 T cell genomes. TCRdb keeps only in-frame clones here, not all; method: immunoSEQ multiplex PCR. The sample records about a million clones, more than 65% being singletons. The CDR3 consists of 13 residues. Trimming pared 0 bases from V and 4 bases from J, leaving 7 bases between. From germline, CDR1 is SGDLS and CDR2 YYNGEE. This receptor was obtained from a man between 18 and 35 years old in good health. The genes are TRBV9 and TRBJ2-5; the D is unclear. Sequencing was carried out using memory CD4+ T cells sorted from blood. Subset indicated: CD45RA-negative fraction. The CDR3 DNA sequence: TGTGCCAGCAGCGTAGGGCAGATAGAGACCCAGTACTTC. Its protein is CASSVGQIETQYF.